The 24 T cell receptor beta chains below come from one sample, sequenced in a study of early T cells in non-severe SARS-CoV-2 infection. TCRdb re-analysed the 5' RACE reads in MiXCR, keeping a single row per CDR3 protein. The data contain some 70,000 distinct CDR3 sequences, 9% to 15% of them seen just once; the ten biggest clones take up roughly 3.9%. The sequencing input was whole blood. The receptors come from an adult who was a healthcare worker with PCR-confirmed SARS-CoV-2 infection or an uninfected control (not recorded which).

There are many counts of this clonotype. The chain employs TRBV27 and TRBJ2-7; 7 nucleotides match TRBD2. V trimming: 5 bases; J trimming: 3 bases; junction bases outside the gene matches: 10. The length of the CDR3 is 15 residues. The germline gives CDR1 MNHEY, CDR2 SMNVEV (reference sequence). This CDR3 reads CASSLGGSGYYEQYF. The CDR3 DNA reads as TGTGCCAGCAGTCTAGGTGGTAGCGGGTACTACGAGCAGTACTTC.

This chain joins TRBV28 and TRBJ2-5, with 11 bases aligning to TRBD2. In germline, CDR1 is MDHEN, CDR2 SYDVKM. CDR3 length: 18 amino acids. V shed 3 bases, J shed 6 bases, and the junction held 15 bases outside the gene matches. The CDR3 loop is CASSFPPLAGASTQTQYF. CDR3 nucleotides: TGTGCCAGCAGTTTCCCTCCACTAGCGGGGGCGTCCACTCAGACCCAGTACTTC. Combining the CDR3 with reference TRBV28 and TRBJ2-5 gives the whole variable domain DVKVTQSSRYLVKRTGEKVFLECVQDMDHENMFWYRQDPGLGLRLIYFSYDVKMKEKGDIPEGYSVSREKKERFSLILESASTNQTSMYLCASSFPPLAGASTQTQYFGPGTRLLVL.

The chain uses TRBV7-2 and TRBJ1-2, with D possibly matching TRBD1 (5 bases). The CDR3 extends over 14 amino acids. CDR1 and CDR2 from the germline V gene are SGHTA and FQGNSA. V was clipped by 5 bases and J by 6 bases, with 16 bases between them. CDR3: CASSPSVSGNGYTF. The DNA of the CDR3 is TGTGCCAGCAGCCCTAGCGTATCAGGGAATGGCTACACCTTC.

The CDR3 sequence: CASSQTGGPAEAFF. In nucleotides, the CDR3 is TGTGCCAGCAGCCAGACAGGGGGCCCGGCGGAAGCTTTCTTT. The rearrangement joins TRBV3-1 to TRBJ1-1; 10 bases match TRBD1. The germline V gene encodes CDR1 LGHDT and CDR2 YNNKEL (reference sequence). The CDR3 contains 14 residues. After removal of 3 bases from V and 8 bases from J, the junction contained 6 bases not matched to a gene.

The gene calls are TRBV12-3 or TRBV12-4 and TRBJ2-7, with TRBD2 identical over 11 bases. V gave up 10 bases and J gave up 6 bases; unmatched junction bases: 11. This CDR3 has 14 amino acids. The CDR3 protein is CATRLLAGVGEQYF. As DNA, the CDR3 is TGTGCCACCCGATTACTAGCGGGAGTTGGCGAGCAGTACTTC.

The chain uses TRBV4-1 and TRBJ1-4; TRBD1 aligns across 8 bases. V shed 3 bases and J 3 bases; nucleotides not matched to a gene: 6. From germline, CDR1 is MGHRA and CDR2 YSYEKL. The length of the CDR3 is 16 residues. The CDR3: CASSQDREQANEKLFF. The CDR3 DNA follows: TGCGCCAGCAGCCAGGACAGGGAGCAAGCTAATGAAAAACTGTTTTTT.

The genes are TRBV7-2 and TRBJ1-2; 9 nucleotides match TRBD1. Trimming at V came to 8 bases and at J to 6 bases, leaving 16 bases not matched to a gene. CDR1 and CDR2 (germline): SGHTA, FQGNSA. The CDR3 totals 16 residues. The CDR3, as DNA: TGTGCCAGCGGAATGGGACAGGGACGGGAAGGGGATGGCTACACCTTC. It encodes CASGMGQGREGDGYTF.

This clonotype was picked up many times. V gene TRBV15 combines with J gene TRBJ2-7; 9 nucleotides line up with TRBD1. The CDR3 spans 15 residues. Per germline, CDR1 LNHNV and CDR2 YYDKDF (reference sequence). Trimming took 3 bases from V and 3 from J; bases not matched to a gene: 6. The chain's CDR3 is CATSRDPGQGYEQYF. CDR3 bases: TGTGCCACCAGCAGGGACCCGGGACAGGGCTACGAGCAGTACTTC.

The chain carries TRBV13 and TRBJ1-2; possible D gene TRBD1, 5 bases. Germline assignment: CDR1 PRHDT and CDR2 FYEKMQ (reference sequence). Trimming removed 6 bases at V and 8 bases at J, with 16 bases between. CDR3 size: 13 residues. CDR3: CASRWRGTTGYTF. The CDR3 nucleotides read TGTGCCAGCAGATGGCGGGGGACGACCGGCTACACCTTC.

J is TRBJ2-1 and V is TRBV7-3, with 12 bases identical to TRBD1. V lost 5 bases and J lost 7; bases outside the gene matches: 12. Germline V gene lookup returns CDR1 SGHTA and CDR2 FQGTGA. This CDR3 has 17 residues. This CDR3 reads CASSPQSGTGGWNEQFF. The CDR3 DNA reads TGTGCCAGCAGCCCTCAGTCCGGGACAGGGGGCTGGAATGAGCAGTTCTTC. The full variable domain, in which reference TRBV7-3 and TRBJ2-1 provide the parts outside the CDR3, is GAGVSQTPSNKVTEKGKYVELRCDPISGHTALYWYRQSLGQGPEFLIYFQGTGAADDSGLPNDRFFAVRPEGSVSTLKIQRTERGDSAVYLCASSPQSGTGGWNEQFFGPGTRLTVL.

This clonotype was seen ten or more times. V is TRBV18 and J is TRBJ1-5; D remains ambiguous. V was trimmed by 2 bases and J by 2 bases, leaving 10 bases between them. CDR1 and CDR2 from the germline V gene are KGHSH and LQKENI. The CDR3 totals 15 residues. The CDR3 here is CASSPGEGRNQPQHF. Written as DNA, the CDR3 is TGTGCCAGCTCACCAGGAGAGGGTCGCAATCAGCCCCAGCATTTT.

This clonotype was recorded many times. The rearrangement uses TRBV3-1 and TRBJ2-7; D is ambiguous. The ends were cut back, 2 bases at V and 3 bases at J, with 5 bases in the middle. This CDR3 comprises 12 residues. Per the germline V gene, CDR1 is LGHDT and CDR2 is YNNKEL (reference sequence). CDR3 in DNA: TGTGCCAGCAGCCAATACTTCTACGAGCAGTACTTC. Amino acids: CASSQYFYEQYF.

This clonotype was seen at least ten times. J is TRBJ2-1 and V is TRBV10-3; 13 bases are shared with TRBD2. V shed 6 bases, J shed 7 bases, and the junction held 9 bases outside the gene matches. Germline CDR1 ENHRY, CDR2 SYGVKD. This CDR3 region has 16 residues. The CDR3 is CAISDPGLAGPNEQFF. The CDR3 nucleotides are TGTGCCATCAGCGACCCGGGACTAGCGGGGCCTAATGAGCAGTTCTTC.

This clonotype was counted ten times or more. The chain carries TRBV27 and TRBJ2-1; possible D gene TRBD1, 5 bases. The germline V and J ends were trimmed by 0 bases and 8 bases, with 11 bases remaining between them. Looked up from germline, CDR1 is MNHEY and CDR2 is SMNVEV (reference sequence). CDR3 length: 14 amino acids. The CDR3 nucleotides read TGTGCCAGCAGTTTATCGGGGCTTTGGGATGAGCAGTTCTTC. Its translation is CASSLSGLWDEQFF.

In regard to this clonotype: Since no conserved phenylalanine or tryptophan closes the CDR3, a read error is the likely cause. The V call is TRBV30, the J call TRBJ2-1, with D possibly matching TRBD1 (6 bases). The CDR3 consists of 13 residues. Germline V gives CDR1 GTSNPN, CDR2 SVGIG (reference sequence). Trimming left V 6 bases short and J 2 bases short, with 11 bases between. The DNA of the CDR3 is TGTGCCTGTTCCCGACAGGCCTACAATGAGCAGTTCATC. This codes for CACSRQAYNEQFI.

The chain employs TRBV7-9 and TRBJ2-4; the D gene is possibly TRBD1 (6 bases). V lost 3 bases and J 2 bases, leaving 11 bases between the germline ends. The CDR3 has 15 residues. CDR1 is SEHNR, CDR2 FQNEAQ, per germline (reference sequence). DNA of the CDR3: TGTGCCAGCAGCTTCCTAACAGGGACCAAAAACATTCAGTACTTC. Its translation: CASSFLTGTKNIQYF.

The sample holds many counts of this clonotype. The chain couples TRBV10-2 to TRBJ2-3, with 12 bases matching TRBD2. CDR3 length: 13 amino acids. After removal of 6 bases from V and 8 bases from J, the junction contained 3 bases not matched to a gene. Germline V gives CDR1 WSHSY, CDR2 SAAADI. The CDR3 reads CASRTSGSFTQYF. CDR3 nucleotide sequence: TGCGCCAGCAGGACTAGCGGGAGTTTTACGCAGTATTTT.

Ten or more counts support this clonotype. The rearrangement links TRBV7-3 to TRBJ2-3; D is perhaps TRBD1 (6 bases). The CDR3 runs 13 residues. From germline, CDR1 is SGHTA and CDR2 FQGTGA. V was pared by 5 bases and J by 3 bases, with 9 bases between. CDR3 in DNA: TGTGCCAGCAGCCCAACAGGGACAGATACGCAGTATTTT. This codes for CASSPTGTDTQYF.

This clonotype was counted a few times. The genes are TRBV3-1 and TRBJ2-2; D ambiguous. Germline values: CDR1 LGHDT, CDR2 YNNKEL (reference sequence). The CDR3 runs 12 residues. Trimming stripped 5 bases from V and 4 bases from J, with 5 bases between. For the CDR3, the DNA is TGTGCCAGCAGCTTTCGCACCGGGGAGCTGTTTTTT. This sequence encodes CASSFRTGELFF.

The chain uses TRBV5-5 and TRBJ2-1, with 8 bases matching TRBD2. The junction had 2 bases not matched to a gene; V was cut back by 0 bases and J by 0 bases. The length of the CDR3 is 16 residues. Per the germline V gene, CDR1 is SGHKS and CDR2 is YYEKEE (reference sequence). As DNA, the CDR3 is TGTGCCAGCAGCTTGGGGCTAGCGGGCTCCTACAATGAGCAGTTCTTC. Translated: CASSLGLAGSYNEQFF.

The sample holds many counts of this clonotype. The J gene is TRBJ1-6, the V gene TRBV27, with D hard to call. The CDR3 is 15 residues long. CDR1 MNHEY and CDR2 SMNVEV come from the germline V gene (reference sequence). Trimming removed 7 bases at V and 6 bases at J, with 16 bases between. The CDR3 is CASNSAPELNSPLHF. The CDR3 region has the DNA TGTGCCAGCAACAGCGCGCCAGAGCTTAATTCACCCCTCCACTTT.

This clonotype was seen repeatedly, ten times or more. The chain is built from TRBV6-5 and TRBJ1-6, with D possibly TRBD1 on 6 matching bases. Trimming removed 0 bases at V and 6 bases at J, with 9 bases between. CDR1 is MNHEY, CDR2 SVGAGI, per germline. CDR3 length: 15 amino acids. The DNA of the CDR3 is TGTGCCAGCAGTTACTCGAACAGGGCTAATTCACCCCTCCACTTT. It codes for CASSYSNRANSPLHF.

In its sample, this clonotype was seen a few times. A junction end diverges from the germline sequence, so it may reflect a read error. The rearrangement joins TRBV6-4 to TRBJ2-1; TRBD2 matches 8 bases. The CDR3 has 17 residues. CDR1 and CDR2 from the germline V gene are MRHNA and SNTAGT. CDR3 bases: TGTGCCAGCAGTGACCCGACTAGCGATAGCTCCTACAATGAACAGTTCTTC. This translates into CASSDPTSDSSYNEQFF.

This clonotype was detected a few times. The gene calls are TRBV9 and TRBJ1-4; TRBD1 aligns across 7 bases. Germline values: CDR1 SGDLS, CDR2 YYNGEE. The V segment lost 0 bases and the J segment 3 bases; nucleotides outside the gene matches: 2. This CDR3 is 15 amino acids long. The CDR3 DNA follows: TGTGCCAGCAGCGTAGAGGGGGCGCCTAATGAAAAACTGTTTTTT. Translation: CASSVEGAPNEKLFF.